The clone carrying this T cell receptor beta chain was recorded many times. Each CDR3 protein is one row after TCRdb ran MiXCR on the 5' RACE reads. The sample consists of about 5,800 distinct CDR3 sequences, under 8% of them appearing once. This entry is derived from a study of T cells after yellow fever vaccination. The overall study: The authors sorted the EM, EMRA, CM and Tscm memory subsets using CD3, CD45RA, CCR7 and CD95. Preparation of fractions with low cell numbers was performed using SMART-Seq v4 Ultra Low Input. The study, taken as a whole, reports: Weaker, the secondary response had a peak occurring faster, on day 5 versus 15. Almost no vaccine-responding clonotypes were detectable in day 0 sorted memory subsets.

The CDR3 covers 16 residues. Germline CDR1 SEHNR, CDR2 FQNEAQ (reference sequence). The ends were cut back, 7 bases at V and 0 bases at J, with 16 bases in the middle. The chain carries TRBV7-9 and TRBJ2-4; D gene unclear. This specimen was PBMCs, either bulk or a sorted T-cell subset (CD4+, CD8+, memory, or dextramer-sorted; not recorded which), taken about 2 weeks after the first yellow fever vaccination. This clonotype was sampled from a young man who received the YFV17D yellow fever vaccine. The chain's CDR3 is CASTPPEELAKNIQYF. The CDR3 region has the DNA TGTGCCAGCACCCCTCCAGAGGAACTAGCCAAAAACATTCAGTACTTC.